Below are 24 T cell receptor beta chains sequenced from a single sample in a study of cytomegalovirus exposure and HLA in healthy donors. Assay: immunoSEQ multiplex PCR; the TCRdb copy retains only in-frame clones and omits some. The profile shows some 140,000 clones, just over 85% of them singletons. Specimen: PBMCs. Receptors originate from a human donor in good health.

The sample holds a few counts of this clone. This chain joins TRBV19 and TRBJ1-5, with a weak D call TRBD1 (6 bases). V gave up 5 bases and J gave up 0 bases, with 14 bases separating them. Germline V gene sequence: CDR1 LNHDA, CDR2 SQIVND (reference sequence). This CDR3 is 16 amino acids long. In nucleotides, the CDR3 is TGTGCCAGTAGTCCTTCGACAGGTCTTAGCAATCAGCCCCAGCATTTT. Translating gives CASSPSTGLSNQPQHF.

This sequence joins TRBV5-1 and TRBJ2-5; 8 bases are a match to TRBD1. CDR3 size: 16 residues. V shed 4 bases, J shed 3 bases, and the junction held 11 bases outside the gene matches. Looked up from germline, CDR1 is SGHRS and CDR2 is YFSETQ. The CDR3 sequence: CASSHDRGSFEETQYF. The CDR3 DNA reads TGCGCCAGCAGCCACGACAGGGGATCGTTCGAAGAGACCCAGTACTTC.

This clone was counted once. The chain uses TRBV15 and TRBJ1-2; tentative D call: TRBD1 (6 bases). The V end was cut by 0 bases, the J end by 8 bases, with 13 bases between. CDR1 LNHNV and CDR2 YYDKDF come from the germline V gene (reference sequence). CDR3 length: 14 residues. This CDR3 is CATSRDWGPAGYTF. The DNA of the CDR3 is TGTGCCACCAGCAGAGATTGGGGGCCGGCCGGCTACACCTTC.

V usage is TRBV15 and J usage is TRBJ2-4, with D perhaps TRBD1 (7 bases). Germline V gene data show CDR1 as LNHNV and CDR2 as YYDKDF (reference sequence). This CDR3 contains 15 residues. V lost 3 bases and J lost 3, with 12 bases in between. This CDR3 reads CATSSFRGVKNIQYF. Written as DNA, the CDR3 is TGTGCCACCAGCAGCTTCAGGGGGGTCAAAAACATTCAGTACTTC.

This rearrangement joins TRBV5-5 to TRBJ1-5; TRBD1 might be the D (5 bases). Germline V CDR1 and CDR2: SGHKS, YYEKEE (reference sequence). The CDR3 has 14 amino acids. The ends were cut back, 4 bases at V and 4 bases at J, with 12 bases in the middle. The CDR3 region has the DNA TGTGCCAGCAGCATGACAGAATTTAATCAGCCCCAGCATTTT. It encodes CASSMTEFNQPQHF.

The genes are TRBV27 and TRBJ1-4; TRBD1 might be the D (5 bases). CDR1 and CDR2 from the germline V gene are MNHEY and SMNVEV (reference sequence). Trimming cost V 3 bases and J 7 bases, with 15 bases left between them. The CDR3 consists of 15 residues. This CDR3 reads CASSFTSGFTEKLFF. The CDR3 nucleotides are TGTGCCAGCAGTTTTACTTCAGGGTTTACTGAAAAACTGTTTTTT. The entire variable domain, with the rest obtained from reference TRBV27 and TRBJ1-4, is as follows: EAQVTQNPRYLITVTGKKLTVTCSQNMNHEYMSWYRQDPGLGLRQIYYSMNVEVTDKGDVPEGYKVSRKEKRNFPLILESPSPNQTSLYFCASSFTSGFTEKLFFGSGTQLSVL.

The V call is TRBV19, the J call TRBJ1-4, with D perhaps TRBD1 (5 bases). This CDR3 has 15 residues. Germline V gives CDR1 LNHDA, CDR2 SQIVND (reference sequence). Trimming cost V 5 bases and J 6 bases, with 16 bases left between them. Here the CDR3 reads CASSHQTATDEKLFF. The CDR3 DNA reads TGTGCCAGTAGTCATCAGACAGCGACGGATGAAAAACTGTTTTTT.

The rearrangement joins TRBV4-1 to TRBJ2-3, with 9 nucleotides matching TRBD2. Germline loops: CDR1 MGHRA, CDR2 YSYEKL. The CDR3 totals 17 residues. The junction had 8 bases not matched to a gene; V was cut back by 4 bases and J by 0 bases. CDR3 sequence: CASSLGSGRTSTDTQYF. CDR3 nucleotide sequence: TGCGCCAGCAGCCTTGGGAGCGGGAGGACTAGCACAGATACGCAGTATTTT.

The CDR3 bases are TGTGCCAGCAGCTCCGACAGGGGGCGTTGGGCGACTAATGAAAAACTGTTTTTT. Translation: CASSSDRGRWATNEKLFF. The chain joins TRBV7-6 to TRBJ1-4, with 10 bases matching TRBD1. Trimming removed 4 bases from V and 2 bases from J; junction bases left unmatched: 10. Germline CDR1 reads SGHVS; CDR2 reads FNYEAQ. CDR3 length: 18 residues. Together with reference TRBV7-6 and TRBJ1-4, the CDR3 gives the full variable domain: GAGVSQSPRYKVTKRGQDVALRCDPISGHVSLYWYRQALGQGPEFLTYFNYEAQQDKSGLPNDRFSAERPEGSISTLTIQRTEQRDSAMYRCASSSDRGRWATNEKLFFGSGTQLSVL.

The CDR3 is CASREVPHAANEKLFF. The CDR3 DNA sequence: TGCGCCAGCAGGGAGGTTCCCCACGCAGCTAATGAAAAACTGTTTTTT. The J gene is TRBJ1-4, the V gene TRBV5-1; D ambiguous. The germline V and J ends were trimmed by 5 bases and 3 bases, with 17 bases remaining between them. This CDR3 is 16 amino acids long. Germline V gene lookup returns CDR1 SGHRS and CDR2 YFSETQ.

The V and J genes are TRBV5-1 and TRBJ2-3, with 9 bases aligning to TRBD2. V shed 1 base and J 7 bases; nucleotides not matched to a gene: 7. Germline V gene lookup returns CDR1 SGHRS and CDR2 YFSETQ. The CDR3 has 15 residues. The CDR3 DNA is TGCGCCAGCAGCTTGTGGCTAGCGGGGTCGAATACGCAGTATTTT. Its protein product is CASSLWLAGSNTQYF.

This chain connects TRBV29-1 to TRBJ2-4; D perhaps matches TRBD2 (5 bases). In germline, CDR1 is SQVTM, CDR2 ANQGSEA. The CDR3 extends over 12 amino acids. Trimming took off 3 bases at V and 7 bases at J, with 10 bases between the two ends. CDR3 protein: CSVDLAANIQYF. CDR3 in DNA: TGCAGCGTTGACCTAGCAGCGAACATTCAGTACTTC. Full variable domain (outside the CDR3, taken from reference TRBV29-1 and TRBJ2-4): SAVISQKPSRDICQRGTSLTIQCQVDSQVTMMFWYRQQPGQSLTLIATANQGSEATYESGFVIDKFPISRPNLTFSTLTVSNMSPEDSSIYLCSVDLAANIQYFGAGTRLSVL.

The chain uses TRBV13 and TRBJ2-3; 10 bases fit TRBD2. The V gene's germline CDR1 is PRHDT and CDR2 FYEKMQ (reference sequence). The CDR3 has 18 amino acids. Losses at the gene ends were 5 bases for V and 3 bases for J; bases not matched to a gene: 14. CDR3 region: CASSPGSGRAGGTDTQYF. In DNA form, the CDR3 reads TGTGCCAGCAGCCCTGGGAGCGGGAGGGCCGGAGGTACAGATACGCAGTATTTT.

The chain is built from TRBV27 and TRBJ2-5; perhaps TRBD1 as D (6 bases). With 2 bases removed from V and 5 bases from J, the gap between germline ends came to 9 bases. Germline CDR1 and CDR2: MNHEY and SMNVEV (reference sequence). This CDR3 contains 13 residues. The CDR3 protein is CASSLNRAETQYF. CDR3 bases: TGTGCCAGCAGTTTAAACAGGGCCGAGACCCAGTACTTC.

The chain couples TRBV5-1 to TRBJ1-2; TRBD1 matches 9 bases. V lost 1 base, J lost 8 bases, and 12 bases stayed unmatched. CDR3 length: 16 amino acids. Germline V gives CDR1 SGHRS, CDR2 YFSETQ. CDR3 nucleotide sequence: TGCGCCAGCAGCTTGACAGCTACAGGGGGCGCGGTAGGCTACACCTTC. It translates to CASSLTATGGAVGYTF.

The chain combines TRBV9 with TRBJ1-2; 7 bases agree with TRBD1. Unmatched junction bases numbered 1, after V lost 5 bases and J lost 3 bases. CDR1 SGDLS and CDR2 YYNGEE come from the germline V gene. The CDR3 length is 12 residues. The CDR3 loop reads CASRGQYYGYTF. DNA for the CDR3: TGTGCCAGCAGGGGACAGTACTATGGCTACACCTTC.

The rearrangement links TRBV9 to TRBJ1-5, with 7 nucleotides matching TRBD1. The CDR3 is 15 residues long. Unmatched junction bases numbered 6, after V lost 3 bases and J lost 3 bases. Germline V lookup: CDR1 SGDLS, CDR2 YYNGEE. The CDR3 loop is CASSEEGQFNQPQHF. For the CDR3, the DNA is TGTGCCAGCAGCGAGGAGGGACAGTTCAATCAGCCCCAGCATTTT.

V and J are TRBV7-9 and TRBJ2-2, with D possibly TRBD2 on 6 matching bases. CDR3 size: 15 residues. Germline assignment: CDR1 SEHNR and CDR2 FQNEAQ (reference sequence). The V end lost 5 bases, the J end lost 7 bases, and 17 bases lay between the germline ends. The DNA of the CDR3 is TGTGCCAGCAGCCCCGGGACTGCCGGGGGCGGGGAGCTGTTTTTT. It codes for CASSPGTAGGGELFF.

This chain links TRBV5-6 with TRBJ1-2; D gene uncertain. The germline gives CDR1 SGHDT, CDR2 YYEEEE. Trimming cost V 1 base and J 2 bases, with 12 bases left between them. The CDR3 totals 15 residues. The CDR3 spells CASSLSGVLNYGYTF. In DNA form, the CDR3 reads TGTGCCAGCAGCTTGAGTGGAGTCCTCAACTATGGCTACACCTTC.

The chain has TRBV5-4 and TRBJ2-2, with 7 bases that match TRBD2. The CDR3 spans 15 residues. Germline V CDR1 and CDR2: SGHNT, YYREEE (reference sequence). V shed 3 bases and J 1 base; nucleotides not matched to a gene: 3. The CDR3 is CASSYIAGNTGELFF. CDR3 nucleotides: TGTGCCAGCAGCTATATAGCGGGGAACACCGGGGAGCTGTTTTTT.

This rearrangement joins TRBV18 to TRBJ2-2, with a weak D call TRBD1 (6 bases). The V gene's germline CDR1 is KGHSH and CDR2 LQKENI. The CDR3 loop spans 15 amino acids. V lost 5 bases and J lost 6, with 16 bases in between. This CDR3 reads CASSADRISSGELFF. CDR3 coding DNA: TGTGCCAGCTCAGCAGACAGGATCTCGTCCGGGGAGCTGTTTTTT. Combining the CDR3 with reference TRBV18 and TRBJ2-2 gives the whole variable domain NAGVMQNPRHLVRRRGQEARLRCSPMKGHSHVYWYRQLPEEGLKFMVYLQKENIIDESGMPKERFSAEFPKEGPSILRIQQVVRGDSAAYFCASSADRISSGELFFGEGSRLTVL.

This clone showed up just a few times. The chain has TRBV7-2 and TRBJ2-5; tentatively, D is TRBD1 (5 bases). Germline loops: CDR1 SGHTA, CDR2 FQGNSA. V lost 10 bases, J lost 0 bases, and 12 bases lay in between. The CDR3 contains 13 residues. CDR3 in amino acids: CATNRIHQETQYF. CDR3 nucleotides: TGTGCCACAAACAGGATCCACCAAGAGACCCAGTACTTC.

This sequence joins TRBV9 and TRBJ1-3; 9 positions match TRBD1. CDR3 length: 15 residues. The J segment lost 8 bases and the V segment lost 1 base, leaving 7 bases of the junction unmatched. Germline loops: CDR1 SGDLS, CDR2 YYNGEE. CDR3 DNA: TGTGCCAGCAGCGTACGGGACAGGGAAAGGGACACCATATATTTT. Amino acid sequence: CASSVRDRERDTIYF. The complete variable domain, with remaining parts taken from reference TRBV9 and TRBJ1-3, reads DSGVTQTPKHLITATGQRVTLRCSPRSGDLSVYWYQQSLDQGLQFLIQYYNGEERAKGNILERFSAQQFPDLHSELNLSSLELGDSALYFCASSVRDRERDTIYFGEGSWLTVV.

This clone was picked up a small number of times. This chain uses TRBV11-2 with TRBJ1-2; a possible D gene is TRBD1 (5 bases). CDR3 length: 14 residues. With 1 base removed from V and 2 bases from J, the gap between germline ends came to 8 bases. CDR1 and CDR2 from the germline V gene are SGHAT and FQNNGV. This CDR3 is CASSLVGANYGYTF. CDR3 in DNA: TGTGCCAGCAGCTTAGTAGGGGCCAACTATGGCTACACCTTC.